Given below is one T cell receptor (beta chain) in context. CDR1 DFQATT and CDR2 SNEGSKA come from the germline V gene (reference sequence). The CDR3 runs to 11 residues. Trimming pared 5 bases from V and 1 base from J, leaving 5 bases between. This table comes from immunoSEQ multiplex PCR, and its TCRdb copy is limited to in-frame clones, with some not included. Of hundreds of thousands of clones in the sample, 65% to 90% were seen once. The sample belongs to a study of blood T cell repertoires in COVID-19. About the research overall: Both acute and convalescent COVID-19 samples were obtained from the United States, Italy and Spain.

The chain links TRBV20-1 to TRBJ1-2; no clear D. Input material: PBMCs or T cells enriched from blood (not recorded which). The TCR sequence derives from a woman in her 30s who had been exposed to COVID-19. The CDR3 bases are TGCAGTGCTCTCGTTAACTATGGCTACACCTTC. Translating gives CSALVNYGYTF.